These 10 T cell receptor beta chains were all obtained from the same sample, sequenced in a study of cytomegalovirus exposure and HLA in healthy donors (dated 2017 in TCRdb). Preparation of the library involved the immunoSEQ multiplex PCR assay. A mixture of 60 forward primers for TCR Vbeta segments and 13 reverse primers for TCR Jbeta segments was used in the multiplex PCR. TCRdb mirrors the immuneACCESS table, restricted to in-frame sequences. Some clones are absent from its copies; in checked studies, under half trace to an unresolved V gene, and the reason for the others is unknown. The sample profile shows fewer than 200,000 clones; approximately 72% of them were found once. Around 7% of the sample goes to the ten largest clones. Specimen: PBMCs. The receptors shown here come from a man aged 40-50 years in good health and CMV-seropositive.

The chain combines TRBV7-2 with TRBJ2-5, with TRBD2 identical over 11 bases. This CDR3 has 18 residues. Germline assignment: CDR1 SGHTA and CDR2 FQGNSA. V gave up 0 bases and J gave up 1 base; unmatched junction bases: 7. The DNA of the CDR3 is TGTGCCAGCAGCTTAGCGCTGGGGGGACTAGCGGCCCAAGAGACCCAGTACTTC. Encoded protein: CASSLALGGLAAQETQYF. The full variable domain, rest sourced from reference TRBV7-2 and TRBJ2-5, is GAGVSQSPSNKVTEKGKDVELRCDPISGHTALYWYRQSLGQGLEFLIYFQGNSAPDKSGLPSDRFSAERTGGSVSTLTIQRTQQEDSAVYLCASSLALGGLAAQETQYFGPGTRLLVL.

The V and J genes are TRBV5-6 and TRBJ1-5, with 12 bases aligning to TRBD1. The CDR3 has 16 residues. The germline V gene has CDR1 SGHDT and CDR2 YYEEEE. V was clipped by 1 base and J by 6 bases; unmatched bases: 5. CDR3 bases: TGTGCCAGCAGCTTGACGGGACAGGGGGCCAGTCAGCCCCAGCATTTT. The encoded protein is CASSLTGQGASQPQHF.

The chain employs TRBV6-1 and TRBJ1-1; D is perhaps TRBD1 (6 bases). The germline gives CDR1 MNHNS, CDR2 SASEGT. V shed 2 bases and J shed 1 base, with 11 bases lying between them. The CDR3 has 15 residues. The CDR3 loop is CASSERQAANTEAFF. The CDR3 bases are TGTGCCAGCAGTGAAAGACAGGCCGCGAACACTGAAGCTTTCTTT.

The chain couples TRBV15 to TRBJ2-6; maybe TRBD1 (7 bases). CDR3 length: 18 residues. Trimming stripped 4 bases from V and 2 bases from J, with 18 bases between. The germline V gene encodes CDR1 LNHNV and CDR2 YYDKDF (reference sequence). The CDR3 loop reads CATSIPHSRGAGANVLTF. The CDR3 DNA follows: TGTGCCACCAGCATCCCCCACTCCAGGGGGGCTGGGGCCAACGTCCTGACTTTC.

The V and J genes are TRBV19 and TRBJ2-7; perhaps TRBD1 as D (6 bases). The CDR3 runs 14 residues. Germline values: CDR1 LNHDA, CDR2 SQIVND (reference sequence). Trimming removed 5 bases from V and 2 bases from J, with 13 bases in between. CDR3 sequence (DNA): TGTGCCAGTAGTCCCTCAGGGGATCCCTACGAGCAGTACTTC. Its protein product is CASSPSGDPYEQYF.

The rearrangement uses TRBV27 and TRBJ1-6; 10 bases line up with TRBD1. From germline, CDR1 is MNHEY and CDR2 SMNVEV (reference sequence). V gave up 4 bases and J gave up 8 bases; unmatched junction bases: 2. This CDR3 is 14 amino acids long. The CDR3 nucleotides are TGTGCCAGCAGTTCGGACAGGGGGTATTCACCCCTCCACTTT. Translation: CASSSDRGYSPLHF.

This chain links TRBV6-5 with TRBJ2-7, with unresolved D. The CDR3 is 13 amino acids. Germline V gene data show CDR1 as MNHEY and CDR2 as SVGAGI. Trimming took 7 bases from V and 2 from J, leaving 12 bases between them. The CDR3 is CASKVPRTYEQYF. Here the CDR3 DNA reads TGTGCCAGCAAAGTCCCGAGGACCTACGAGCAGTACTTC.

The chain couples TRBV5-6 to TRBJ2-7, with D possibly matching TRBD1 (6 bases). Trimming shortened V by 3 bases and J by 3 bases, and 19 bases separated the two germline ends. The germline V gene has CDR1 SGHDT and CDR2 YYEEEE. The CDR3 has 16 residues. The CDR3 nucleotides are TGTGCCAGCAGCTCCAAAGTGTACAGGGAGTACTACGAGCAGTACTTC. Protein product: CASSSKVYREYYEQYF.

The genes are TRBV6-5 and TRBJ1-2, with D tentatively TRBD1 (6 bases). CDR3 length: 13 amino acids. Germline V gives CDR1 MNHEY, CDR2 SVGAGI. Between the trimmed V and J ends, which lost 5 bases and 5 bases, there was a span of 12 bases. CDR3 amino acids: CASSPDRIYGYTF. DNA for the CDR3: TGTGCCAGCAGTCCCGACAGGATATATGGCTACACCTTC.

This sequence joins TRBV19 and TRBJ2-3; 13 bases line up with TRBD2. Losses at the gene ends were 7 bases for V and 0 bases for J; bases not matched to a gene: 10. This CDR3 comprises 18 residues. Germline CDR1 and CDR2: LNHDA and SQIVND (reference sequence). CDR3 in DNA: TGTGCCAGTATGACTAGCGGGGGGCCTTCATCTAGCACAGATACGCAGTATTTT. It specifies CASMTSGGPSSSTDTQYF.